This TCR beta chain was found in a study of blood T cell repertoires in COVID-19. Study details: Spain, Italy and the United States supplied samples that represented acute and convalescent COVID-19. T cells, B-cell-depleted T cells, or PBMCs provided the cDNA or gDNA that served as material.

CDR3 size: 15 residues. Germline V CDR1 and CDR2: SGHRS, YFSETQ. V lost 0 bases to trimming and J lost 4 bases, with 10 bases between them. Original analysis: Amplification from reference gene primers served as the basis for estimated nucleated cell counts. Sequencing used immunoSEQ multiplex PCR; TCRdb keeps in-frame clones, though not all of them. That table furnishes V, J and clone size, whereas the DNA furnished D and trimming. This table has approximately 100,000 clones, less than 85% appearing once. Sequencing was performed on peripheral blood. The TCR originated in a woman aged 55-70 years with acute or convalescent COVID-19. The V call is TRBV5-1, the J call TRBJ1-4, with D perhaps matching TRBD1 (6 bases). DNA for the CDR3: TGCGCCAGCAGCTTGGACGGGACACGTAATGAAAAACTGTTTTTT. It is translated as CASSLDGTRNEKLFF.